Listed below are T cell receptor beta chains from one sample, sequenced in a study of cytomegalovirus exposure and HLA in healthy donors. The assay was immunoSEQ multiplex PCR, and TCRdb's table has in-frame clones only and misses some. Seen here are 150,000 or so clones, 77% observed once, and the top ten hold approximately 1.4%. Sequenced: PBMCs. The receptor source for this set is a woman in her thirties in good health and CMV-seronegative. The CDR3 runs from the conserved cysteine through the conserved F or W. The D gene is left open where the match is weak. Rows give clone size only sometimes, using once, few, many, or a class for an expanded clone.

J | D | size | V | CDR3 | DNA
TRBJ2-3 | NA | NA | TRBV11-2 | CASSLDPITSYTQYF | TGTGCCAGCAGCTTAGATCCAATTACTAGTTATACGCAGTATTTT
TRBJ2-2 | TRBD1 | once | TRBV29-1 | CSARRGLDLSGELFF | TGCAGCGCCCGAAGGGGGCTTGACCTTTCCGGGGAGCTGTTTTTT
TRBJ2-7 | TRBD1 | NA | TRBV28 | CASSFLGQGRSEQYF | TGTGCCAGCAGTTTTTTGGGACAGGGAAGGTCCGAGCAGTACTTC
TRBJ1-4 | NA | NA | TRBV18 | CASSPQGKGNEKLFF | TGTGCCAGCTCACCGCAGGGTAAAGGGAATGAAAAACTGTTTTTT
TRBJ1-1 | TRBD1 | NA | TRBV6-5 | CASSYAVAGGEAFF | TGTGCCAGCAGTTACGCAGTGGCAGGGGGTGAAGCTTTCTTT
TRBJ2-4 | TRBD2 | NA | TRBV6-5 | CASRGRGIQYF | TGTGCCAGCAGGGGGAGGGGCATTCAGTACTTC
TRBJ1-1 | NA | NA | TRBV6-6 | CASSYEGMNTEAFF | TGTGCCAGCAGTTACGAGGGCATGAACACTGAAGCTTTCTTT
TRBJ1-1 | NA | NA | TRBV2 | CASSPPLGRGTEAFF | TGTGCCAGCAGTCCCCCCCTGGGAAGGGGCACTGAAGCTTTCTTT
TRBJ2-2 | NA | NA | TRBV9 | CASSVGIHRDGELFF | TGTGCCAGCAGCGTAGGTATCCACAGAGACGGGGAGCTGTTTTTT
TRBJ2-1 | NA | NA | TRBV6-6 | CASTDFYNEQFF | TGTGCCAGCACGGACTTTTATAATGAGCAGTTCTTC